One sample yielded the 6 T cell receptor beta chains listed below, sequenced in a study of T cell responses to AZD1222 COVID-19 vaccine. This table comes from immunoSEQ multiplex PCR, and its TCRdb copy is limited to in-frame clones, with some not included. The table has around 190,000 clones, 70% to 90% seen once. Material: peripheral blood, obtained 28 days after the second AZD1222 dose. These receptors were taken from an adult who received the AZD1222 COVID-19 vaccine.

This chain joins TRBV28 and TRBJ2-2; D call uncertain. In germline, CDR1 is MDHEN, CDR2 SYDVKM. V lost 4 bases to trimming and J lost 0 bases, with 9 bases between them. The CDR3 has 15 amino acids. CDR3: CASSSVSPNTGELFF. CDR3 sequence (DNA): TGTGCCAGCAGTTCTGTGTCCCCGAACACCGGGGAGCTGTTTTTT. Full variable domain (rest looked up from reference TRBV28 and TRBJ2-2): DVKVTQSSRYLVKRTGEKVFLECVQDMDHENMFWYRQDPGLGLRLIYFSYDVKMKEKGDIPEGYSVSREKKERFSLILESASTNQTSMYLCASSSVSPNTGELFFGEGSRLTVL.

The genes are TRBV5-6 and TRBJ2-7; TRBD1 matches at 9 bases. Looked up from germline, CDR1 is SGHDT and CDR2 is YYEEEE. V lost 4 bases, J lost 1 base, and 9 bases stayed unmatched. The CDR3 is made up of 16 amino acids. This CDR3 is CASSPSGQGYSYEQYF. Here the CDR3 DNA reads TGTGCCAGCAGCCCTTCGGGACAGGGATATTCCTACGAGCAGTACTTC.

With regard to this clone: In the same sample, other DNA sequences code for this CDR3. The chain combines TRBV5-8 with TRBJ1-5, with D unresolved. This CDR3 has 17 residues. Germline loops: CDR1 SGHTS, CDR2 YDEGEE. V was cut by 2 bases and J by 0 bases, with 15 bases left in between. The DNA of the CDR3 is TGTGCCAGCAGCTTATACGTTCGGGTTTATAGCAATCAGCCCCAGCATTTT. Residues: CASSLYVRVYSNQPQHF.

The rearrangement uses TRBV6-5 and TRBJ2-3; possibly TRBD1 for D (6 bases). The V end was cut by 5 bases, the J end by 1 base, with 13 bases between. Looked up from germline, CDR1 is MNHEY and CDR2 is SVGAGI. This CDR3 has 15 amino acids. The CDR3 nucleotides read TGTGCCAGCAGTCGTGGGGGCCAGGGCACAGATACGCAGTATTTT. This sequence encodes CASSRGGQGTDTQYF.

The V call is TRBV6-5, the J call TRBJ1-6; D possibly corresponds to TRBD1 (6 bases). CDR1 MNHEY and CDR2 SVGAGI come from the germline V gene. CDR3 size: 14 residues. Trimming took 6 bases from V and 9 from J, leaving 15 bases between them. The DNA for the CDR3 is TGTGCCAGCAGGAGAGATACAGGGACTTCACCCCTCCACTTT. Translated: CASRRDTGTSPLHF.

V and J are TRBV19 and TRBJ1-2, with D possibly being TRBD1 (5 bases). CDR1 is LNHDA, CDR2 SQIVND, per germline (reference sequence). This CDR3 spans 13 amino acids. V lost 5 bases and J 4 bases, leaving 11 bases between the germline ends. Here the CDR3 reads CASSSRDLYGYTF. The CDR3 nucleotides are TGTGCCAGTAGTTCCCGGGACCTCTATGGCTACACCTTC.